Below, 27 T cell receptor beta chains from the same sample are listed, as sequenced in a study of T cells in Graves' hyperthyroidism and ophthalmopathy. Amplification of TCR beta CDR3 regions was performed using RNA transcripts as template. In the first-round RT-PCR of the TCR CDR3, the HTBI primer set was used. TCRdb reprocessed the multiplex PCR reads with MiXCR, giving one entry per CDR3 protein. The profile covers about 290,000 distinct CDR3 sequences, with over 15% appearing a single time and around 35% taken by the ten largest. Sequenced material: blood. The receptors here all came from a man between 25 and 39 years old with Graves' hyperthyroidism.

This clonotype was detected many times. This rearrangement joins TRBV11-3 to TRBJ1-1; D is possibly TRBD1 (5 bases). This CDR3 has 13 residues. Germline CDR1 reads SGHNT; CDR2 reads YENEEA. V lost 3 bases and J 7 bases, leaving 12 bases between the germline ends. Here the CDR3 DNA reads TGTGCCAGCAGCTTGGGCAGGGCAGGTGAAGCTTTCTTT. Its translation is CASSLGRAGEAFF. Drawing the rest from reference TRBV11-3 and TRBJ1-1, the complete variable domain is EAGVVQSPRYKIIEKKQPVAFWCNPISGHNTLYWYLQNLGQGPELLIRYENEEAVDDSQLPKDRFSAERLKGVDSTLKIQPAELGDSAVYLCASSLGRAGEAFFGQGTRLTVV.

The chain is built from TRBV20-1 and TRBJ2-3; D is unclear. The V and J ends lost 5 bases and 4 bases respectively, with 10 bases between them. In germline, CDR1 is DFQATT, CDR2 SNEGSKA (reference sequence). This CDR3 has 12 residues. CDR3 sequence: CSAPPIPDTQYF. The CDR3 DNA reads as TGCAGTGCTCCCCCAATCCCAGATACGCAGTATTTT.

V usage is TRBV18 and J usage is TRBJ2-5; no clear D. Germline-derived CDR1 and CDR2 are KGHSH and LQKENI. V lost 5 bases to trimming and J lost 2 bases, with 9 bases between them. This CDR3 is 13 amino acids long. CDR3 bases: TGTGCCAGCTCAAGATTCAAGCAAGAGACCCAGTACTTC. Its translation is CASSRFKQETQYF.

CDR3 sequence reads: CASSARAHGNIQYF. The CDR3 bases are TGTGCCAGCAGTGCCAGGGCCCATGGAAACATTCAGTACTTC. This chain links TRBV12-3 or TRBV12-4 with TRBJ2-4, with D tentatively TRBD1 (5 bases). The CDR3 is 14 residues long. Trimming removed 5 bases at V and 6 bases at J, with 14 bases between.

This clonotype was found a few times. The chain carries TRBV19 and TRBJ1-1, with D uncertain. The V end was cut by 7 bases, the J end by 1 base, with 16 bases between. CDR1 LNHDA and CDR2 SQIVND come from the germline V gene (reference sequence). The CDR3 spans 15 residues. The CDR3 protein is CASTPGHSGNTEAFF. As DNA, the CDR3 is TGTGCCAGTACCCCAGGTCACAGTGGGAACACTGAAGCTTTCTTT. The whole variable domain, remainder taken from reference TRBV19 and TRBJ1-1, is DGGITQSPKYLFRKEGQNVTLSCEQNLNHDAMYWYRQDPGQGLRLIYYSQIVNDFQKGDIAEGYSVSREKKESFPLTVTSAQKNPTAFYLCASTPGHSGNTEAFFGQGTRLTVV.

This chain uses TRBV10-3 with TRBJ2-6; TRBD2 is a possible D gene (6 bases). The CDR3 consists of 18 residues. Looked up from germline, CDR1 is ENHRY and CDR2 is SYGVKD. Trimming removed 9 bases from V and 0 bases from J, with 21 bases in between. The CDR3 sequence: CAITGVVAGSSGANVLTF. In DNA form, the CDR3 reads TGTGCCATAACCGGGGTGGTGGCGGGAAGCTCTGGGGCCAACGTCCTGACTTTC.

At least ten counts were recorded for this clonotype. J is TRBJ2-5 and V is TRBV20-1; 12 bases are shared with TRBD2. There are 14 residues in the CDR3. V shed 3 bases and J 4 bases; nucleotides not matched to a gene: 3. The germline gives CDR1 DFQATT, CDR2 SNEGSKA (reference sequence). The CDR3 bases are TGCAGTGCTAGGTCGGGACTAGCGGGAGAGACCCAGTACTTC. Its translation is CSARSGLAGETQYF.

This clonotype came up many times. This chain links TRBV2 with TRBJ2-7, with D unclear. Germline loops: CDR1 SNHLY, CDR2 FYNNEI. Deletions cut 6 bases from V and 1 base from J, with 16 bases between. The CDR3 runs 15 residues. The CDR3 spells CASSDPPGGSYEQYF. In DNA form, the CDR3 reads TGTGCCAGCAGCGACCCCCCCGGCGGTTCCTACGAGCAGTACTTC.

This clonotype was detected a few times. The rearrangement uses TRBV29-1 and TRBJ1-1; possibly TRBD1 for D (6 bases). Germline CDR1 and CDR2: SQVTM and ANQGSEA. The V end lost 3 bases, the J end lost 9 bases, and 11 bases lay between the germline ends. The length of the CDR3 is 11 residues. The CDR3 DNA is TGCAGCGTTGAGGGGGACATCAAAGCTTTCTTT. It translates to CSVEGDIKAFF. Using reference TRBV29-1 and TRBJ1-1 for the parts outside the CDR3, the full variable domain is SAVISQKPSRDICQRGTSLTIQCQVDSQVTMMFWYRQQPGQSLTLIATANQGSEATYESGFVIDKFPISRPNLTFSTLTVSNMSPEDSSIYLCSVEGDIKAFFGQGTRLTVV.

This clonotype was observed a few times. The gene calls are TRBV6-4 and TRBJ2-7; D possibly corresponds to TRBD2 (7 bases). This CDR3 region has 12 residues. The germline CDR1 and CDR2 sequences are MRHNA and SNTAGT. V lost 2 bases to trimming and J lost 6 bases, with 8 bases between them. CDR3 amino acids: CASSDRGGEQYF. The CDR3 coding sequence is TGTGCCAGCAGTGACAGGGGGGGCGAGCAGTACTTC.

This chain joins TRBV5-1 and TRBJ2-2; 9 bases are a match to TRBD1. V dropped 7 bases and J dropped 4; count of bases not matched to a gene: 8. The CDR3 length is 15 residues. The germline V gene has CDR1 SGHRS and CDR2 YFSETQ. The CDR3 loop reads CASLPTGGSTGELFF. As DNA, the CDR3 is TGCGCCAGCCTCCCGACAGGGGGTAGCACCGGGGAGCTGTTTTTT.

This clonotype was seen a few times. This rearrangement joins TRBV6-1 to TRBJ1-5, with D hard to call. V lost 5 bases, J lost 0 bases, and 5 bases lay in between. Germline CDR1 is MNHNS and CDR2 is SASEGT. The CDR3 consists of 13 residues. For the CDR3, the DNA is TGTGCCAGCAGTCGGATTAGCAATCAGCCCCAGCATTTT. Amino acids: CASSRISNQPQHF.

On this clonotype itself: A read error may explain this, as a much larger clone is one base away. This chain connects TRBV5-5 to TRBJ2-2; TRBD2 matches 7 bases. Germline lookup yields CDR1 SGHKS and CDR2 YYEKEE (reference sequence). The CDR3 sequence is 15 residues long. The CDR3 DNA is TGTGCCAGCAGCTTGTTCGGGGGGAGAACCGGGAAGCTGTTTTTT. The encoded protein is CASSLFGGRTGKLFF. Using reference TRBV5-5 and TRBJ2-2 for the parts outside the CDR3, the full variable domain is DAGVTQSPTHLIKTRGQQVTLRCSPISGHKSVSWYQQVLGQGPQFIFQYYEKEERGRGNFPDRFSARQFPNYSSELNVNALLLGDSALYLCASSLFGGRTGKLFFGEGSRLTVL.

This clonotype was observed a handful of times. The gene calls are TRBV19 and TRBJ2-1; TRBD2 is a possible D gene (5 bases). The V gene lost 5 bases and the J gene lost 5 bases, with 16 bases spanning the gap. CDR1 LNHDA and CDR2 SQIVND come from the germline V gene (reference sequence). The CDR3 runs to 15 residues. The CDR3 nucleotides read TGTGCCAGTAGTTCGTCCAGCGGATATAACAATGAGCAGTTCTTC. Its protein is CASSSSSGYNNEQFF.

This clonotype came up a few times. The rearrangement links TRBV7-3 to TRBJ2-3; 9 bases are shared with TRBD2. Germline V gene sequence: CDR1 SGHTA, CDR2 FQGTGA. CDR3 length: 18 residues. V lost 0 bases, J lost 0 bases, and 7 bases stayed unmatched. The CDR3 protein is CASSLTGTSGYSTDTQYF. The CDR3 DNA reads as TGTGCCAGCAGCTTAACCGGCACTAGCGGGTATAGCACAGATACGCAGTATTTT.

This clonotype occurred many times. The V gene is TRBV11-1, the J gene TRBJ2-1; no definite D call. V was pared by 5 bases and J by 4 bases, with 9 bases between. Germline CDR1 SGHAT, CDR2 FQDESV (reference sequence). The CDR3 runs 13 residues. CDR3 sequence reads: CASSPQQYNEQFF. DNA for the CDR3: TGTGCCAGCAGCCCGCAACAGTACAATGAGCAGTTCTTC.

This clonotype was recorded many times. The rearrangement links TRBV10-3 to TRBJ2-7; D ambiguous. Germline loops: CDR1 ENHRY, CDR2 SYGVKD. V dropped 3 bases and J dropped 3 bases, with 3 bases sitting between them. The length of the CDR3 is 11 residues. This CDR3 reads CAISDDYEQYF. CDR3 DNA sequence: TGTGCCATCAGTGATGACTACGAGCAGTACTTC.

This clonotype has a count of ten or more. The V gene is TRBV30, the J gene TRBJ1-5; D may be TRBD1 (5 bases). Germline values: CDR1 GTSNPN, CDR2 SVGIG (reference sequence). Trimming shortened V by 5 bases and J by 5 bases, and 10 bases separated the two germline ends. This CDR3 has 12 amino acids. The CDR3 sequence: CAWSLGDQPQHF. CDR3 DNA: TGTGCCTGGTCTTTGGGGGATCAGCCCCAGCATTTT.

V usage is TRBV5-1 and J usage is TRBJ2-7; no clear D gene. Trimming removed 4 bases from V and 6 bases from J, with 17 bases in between. The germline V gene encodes CDR1 SGHRS and CDR2 YFSETQ. CDR3 size: 14 residues. CDR3 bases: TGCGCCAGCAGCCTGTCGCCAGTGGATCCCGAGCAGTACTTC. This codes for CASSLSPVDPEQYF.

The rearrangement joins TRBV14 to TRBJ1-2; D is unresolved. CDR1 is SGHDN and CDR2 is FVKESK in the germline V gene. CDR3 length: 12 residues. Trimming removed 0 bases from V and 5 bases from J, with 4 bases in between. DNA of the CDR3: TGTGCCAGCAGCCAAGAGATATATGGCTACACCTTC. This encodes CASSQEIYGYTF.

This clonotype was recorded many times. This chain links TRBV12-3 or TRBV12-4 with TRBJ2-5, with 9 positions matching TRBD1. Losses at the gene ends were 5 bases for V and 7 bases for J; bases not matched to a gene: 11. The CDR3 runs 15 residues. The CDR3 reads CASSPWTGEGGTQYF. CDR3 nucleotide sequence: TGTGCCAGCAGTCCGTGGACAGGGGAGGGAGGGACCCAGTACTTC.

This clonotype was counted a few times. CDR3 sequence (DNA): TGCAGTGCTGCCCCGAGAGCTTTCTTT. This gives the protein CSAAPRAFF. The V call is TRBV20-1, the J call TRBJ1-1; no firm D call. V lost 5 bases, J lost 10 bases, and 8 bases lay in between. CDR3 length: 9 amino acids. Germline assignment: CDR1 DFQATT and CDR2 SNEGSKA (reference sequence).

This clonotype came up many times. The chain is built from TRBV12-3 or TRBV12-4 and TRBJ1-2; tentatively, D is TRBD1 (5 bases). Between the trimmed V and J ends, which lost 4 bases and 4 bases, there was a span of 13 bases. The CDR3 has 14 amino acids. The CDR3 protein is CASSSPGSGYGYTF. The CDR3 DNA follows: TGTGCCAGCAGTTCCCCAGGGTCCGGCTATGGCTACACCTTC.

This clonotype was seen more than once but under ten times. This sequence joins TRBV12-3 or TRBV12-4 and TRBJ2-2; D might be TRBD1 or TRBD2, each matching 6 bases. V lost 6 bases to trimming and J lost 3 bases, with 17 bases between them. The CDR3 has 16 amino acids. In DNA form, the CDR3 reads TGTGCCAGCAGAGCCGGGGGCGGGGAGTACACCGGGGAGCTGTTTTTT. Amino acids: CASRAGGGEYTGELFF.

This clonotype was observed many times. This sequence joins TRBV11-3 and TRBJ2-7; 8 positions agree with TRBD2. The germline V gene has CDR1 SGHNT and CDR2 YENEEA. There are 16 residues in the CDR3. Trimming removed 5 bases from V and 7 bases from J; junction bases left unmatched: 16. The CDR3 bases are TGTGCCAGCAGCCCCGGTTTTGGACTAGCCTTTTTAGAGCAGTACTTC. Protein sequence: CASSPGFGLAFLEQYF.

This clonotype has a handful of counts. The rearrangement joins TRBV6-1 to TRBJ2-2; no firm D call. V gave up 7 bases and J gave up 5 bases, with 11 bases separating them. CDR3 size: 13 residues. The germline V gene has CDR1 MNHNS and CDR2 SASEGT. The DNA for the CDR3 is TGTGCCAGCATCGAGCTGTGGACCGGGGAGCTGTTTTTT. Its protein is CASIELWTGELFF.

Of note for this clonotype: A much larger clone lies one base from this, so it may be a read error. This chain uses TRBV12-3 or TRBV12-4 with TRBJ1-2, with D hard to call. V was pared by 1 base and J by 6 bases, with 9 bases between. The CDR3 has 13 residues. The CDR3 DNA reads TGTGCCAGCAGTTTAGATGGCGGGGATGGCTACACCTTC. It yields the protein CASSLDGGDGYTF.